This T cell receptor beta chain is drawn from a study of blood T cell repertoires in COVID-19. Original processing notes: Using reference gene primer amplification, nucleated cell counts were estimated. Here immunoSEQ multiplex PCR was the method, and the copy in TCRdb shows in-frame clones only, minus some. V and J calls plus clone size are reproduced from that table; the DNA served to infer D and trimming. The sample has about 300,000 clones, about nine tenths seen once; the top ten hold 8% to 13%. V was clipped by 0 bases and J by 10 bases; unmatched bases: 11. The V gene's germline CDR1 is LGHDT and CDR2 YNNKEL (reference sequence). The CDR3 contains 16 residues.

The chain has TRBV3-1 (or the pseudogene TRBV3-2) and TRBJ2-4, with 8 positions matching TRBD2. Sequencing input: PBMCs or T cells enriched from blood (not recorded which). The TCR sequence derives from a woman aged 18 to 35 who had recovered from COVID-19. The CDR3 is CASSQDPGLGVDIQYF. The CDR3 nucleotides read TGTGCCAGCAGCCAAGACCCGGGACTAGGGGTTGATATTCAGTACTTC.